This paragraph reports one TCR beta chain. These data originate in a study of shared clonotypes between healthy human individuals. TCRdb's copy holds only in-frame clones and misses some; the assay was immunoSEQ multiplex PCR. The sample yields about 2.3 million clones, less than 95% seen once. Per germline, CDR1 SNHLY and CDR2 FYNNEI. The CDR3 covers 12 residues. Deletions cut 11 bases from V and 0 bases from J, with 9 bases between. Sequencing was performed on naive CD4+ T cells from PBMCs. Subset noted: CD45RA+ positively selected. The rearrangement joins TRBV2 to TRBJ2-3, with no clear D. This sequence was found in a man younger than 30 in good health. Some clones in this sample may be carry-over from other donors' samples. In DNA form, the CDR3 reads TGTGCCGGAAGATGGAGCACAGATACGCAGTATTTT. Encoded protein: CAGRWSTDTQYF. The full variable domain, with the rest looked up from reference TRBV2 and TRBJ2-3, is EPEVTQTPSHQVTQMGQEVILRCVPISNHLYFYWYRQILGQKVEFLVSFYNNEISEKSEIFDDQFSVERPDGSNFTLKIRSTKLEDSAMYFCAGRWSTDTQYFGPGTRLTVL.